The clone carrying this TCR beta chain was observed many times. The antigen remains undetermined. The CDR3 is 17 amino acids. CDR1 and CDR2 from the germline V gene are MDHEN and SYDVKM. V lost 6 bases and J lost 0, with 19 bases in between. This sample holds PBMCs from 10 ml fresh peripheral blood. What was amplified from RNA transcripts were TCR beta CDR3 regions. Primed by the HTBI set, a first-round RT-PCR was run on the TCR CDR3. MiXCR, applied by TCRdb to the multiplex PCR reads, yields one record per CDR3 protein. The table includes 250,000 to 400,000 distinct CDR3 sequences, roughly 13% detected once. The data derive from a study of T cells in Graves' hyperthyroidism and ophthalmopathy. Study-level findings and limits: Before onset, ophthalmopathy was predicted by the model a median 6.5 months earlier.

Sequencing used blood. The receptor was isolated from a woman aged 40 to 55 with Graves' ophthalmopathy. V gene TRBV28 combines with J gene TRBJ2-3, with D perhaps matching TRBD1 (6 bases). The CDR3: CASSSSTGSLSTDTQYF. CDR3 coding DNA: TGTGCCAGCAGCTCCTCAACAGGGTCCCTCAGCACAGATACGCAGTATTTT.